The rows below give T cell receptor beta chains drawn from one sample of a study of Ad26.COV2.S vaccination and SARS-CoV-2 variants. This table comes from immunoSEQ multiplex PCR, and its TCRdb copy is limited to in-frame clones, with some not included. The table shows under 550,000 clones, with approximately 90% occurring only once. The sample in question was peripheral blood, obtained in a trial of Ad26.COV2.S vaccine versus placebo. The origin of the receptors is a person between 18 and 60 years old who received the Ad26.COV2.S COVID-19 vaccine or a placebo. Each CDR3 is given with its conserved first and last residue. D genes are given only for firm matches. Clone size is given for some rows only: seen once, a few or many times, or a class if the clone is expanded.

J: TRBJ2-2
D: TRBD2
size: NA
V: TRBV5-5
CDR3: CASSLIREGTGELFF
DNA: TGTGCCAGCAGCTTGATCCGGGAGGGCACCGGGGAGCTGTTTTTT

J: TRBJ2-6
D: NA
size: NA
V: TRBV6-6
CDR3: CASSRTPPGASGANVLTF
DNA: TGTGCCAGCAGCCGAACCCCGCCGGGGGCTTCTGGGGCCAACGTCCTGACTTTC

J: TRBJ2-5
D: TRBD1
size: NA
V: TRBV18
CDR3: CASSPPTTGGRTETQYF
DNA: TGTGCCAGCTCACCACCGACGACAGGGGGTCGTACGGAGACCCAGTACTTC

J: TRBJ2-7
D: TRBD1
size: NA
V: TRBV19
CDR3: CASSFGQAYEQYF
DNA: TGTGCCAGTAGTTTCGGACAGGCCTACGAGCAGTACTTC

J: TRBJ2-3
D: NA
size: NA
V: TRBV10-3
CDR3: CAISDRSKSSTDTQYF
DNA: TGTGCCATCAGTGATAGGTCAAAATCTAGCACAGATACGCAGTATTTT

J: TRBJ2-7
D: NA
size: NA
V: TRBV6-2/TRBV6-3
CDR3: CASSPRTVYEQYF
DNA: TGTGCCAGCAGTCCAAGGACAGTCTACGAGCAGTACTTC

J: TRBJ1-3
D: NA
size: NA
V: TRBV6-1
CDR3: CASSEVGTWGTIYF
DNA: TGTGCCAGCAGTGAAGTCGGCACTTGGGGCACCATATATTTT

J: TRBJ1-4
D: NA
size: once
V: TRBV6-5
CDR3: CASSWDFTFREKLFF
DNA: TGTGCCAGCAGTTGGGACTTCACGTTTCGCGAAAAACTGTTTTTT

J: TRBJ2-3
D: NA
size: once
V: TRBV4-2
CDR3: CASSRSGGARDTDTQYF
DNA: TGTGCCAGCAGCCGGAGCGGAGGGGCGAGAGACACAGATACGCAGTATTTT

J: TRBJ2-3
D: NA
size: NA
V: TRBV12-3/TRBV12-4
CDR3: CASSFSRPDTQYF
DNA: TGTGCCAGCAGTTTTAGCAGGCCTGATACGCAGTATTTT

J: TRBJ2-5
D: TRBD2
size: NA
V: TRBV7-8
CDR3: CASSPTRGLAGEGVQETQYF
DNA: TGTGCCAGCAGCCCGACCCGCGGACTAGCGGGAGAGGGGGTCCAAGAGACCCAGTACTTC

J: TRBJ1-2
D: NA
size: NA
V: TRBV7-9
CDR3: CASSPLGGQGYGYTF
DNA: TGTGCCAGCAGCCCTCTAGGCGGCCAGGGTTACGGCTACACCTTC

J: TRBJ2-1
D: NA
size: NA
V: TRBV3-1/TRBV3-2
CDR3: CASSQGGWGAYYNEQFF
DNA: TGTGCCAGCAGCCAAGGTGGATGGGGCGCATACTACAATGAGCAGTTCTTC

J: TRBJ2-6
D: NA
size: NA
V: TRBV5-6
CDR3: CASSRESSGANVLTF
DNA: TGTGCCAGCAGCCGGGAGAGCTCTGGGGCCAACGTCCTGACTTTC

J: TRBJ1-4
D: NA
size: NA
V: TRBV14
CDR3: CASSPEPGLDVEKLFF
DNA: TGTGCCAGCAGCCCAGAACCGGGACTGGACGTTGAAAAACTGTTTTTT

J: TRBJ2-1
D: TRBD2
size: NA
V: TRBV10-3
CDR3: CAISPRTSGANEQFF
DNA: TGTGCCATCAGCCCTAGGACTAGCGGGGCCAATGAGCAGTTCTTC

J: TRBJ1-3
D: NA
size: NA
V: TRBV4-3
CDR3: CASSQDPGNTIYF
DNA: TGCGCCAGCAGCCAAGACCCTGGAAACACCATATATTTT

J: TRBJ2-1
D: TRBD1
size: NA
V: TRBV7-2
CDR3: CASSSSGTGVINEQFF
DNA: TGTGCCAGCAGCTCCTCCGGGACAGGGGTAATCAATGAGCAGTTCTTC

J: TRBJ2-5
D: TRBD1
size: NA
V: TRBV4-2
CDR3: CASSPIDRAAPPAQYF
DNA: TGTGCCAGCAGCCCGATCGACAGGGCTGCCCCTCCGGCCCAGTACTTC

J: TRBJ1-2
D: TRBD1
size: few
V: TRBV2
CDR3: CASSPGGHGYTF
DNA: TGTGCCAGCAGTCCAGGGGGCCATGGCTACACCTTC

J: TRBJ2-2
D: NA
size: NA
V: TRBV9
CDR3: CASSVGQGGTGELFF
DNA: TGTGCCAGCAGCGTAGGCCAGGGGGGCACCGGGGAGCTGTTTTTT

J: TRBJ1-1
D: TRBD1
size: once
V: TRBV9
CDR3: CASSVGTGTEEAFF
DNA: TGTGCCAGCAGCGTAGGAACCGGGACAGAAGAAGCTTTCTTT

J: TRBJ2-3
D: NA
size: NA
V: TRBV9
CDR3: CASSFSGSTDTQYF
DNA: TGTGCCAGCAGCTTCAGCGGGTCCACAGATACGCAGTATTTT

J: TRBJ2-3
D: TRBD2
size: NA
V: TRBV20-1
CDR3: CSASLAGSTDTQYF
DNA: TGCAGTGCTAGTTTAGCGGGAAGCACAGATACGCAGTATTTT

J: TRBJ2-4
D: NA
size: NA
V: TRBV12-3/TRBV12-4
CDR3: CASNLGGSNIQYF
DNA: TGTGCCAGCAACCTCGGAGGGTCGAACATTCAGTACTTC

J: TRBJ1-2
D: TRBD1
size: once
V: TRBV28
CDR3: CASSTPGQGVYGYTF
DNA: TGTGCCAGCAGTACGCCGGGACAGGGAGTCTATGGCTACACCTTC

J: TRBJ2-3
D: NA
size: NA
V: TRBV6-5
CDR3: CASSEGQRDTQYF
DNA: TGTGCCAGCAGCGAGGGTCAGCGAGATACGCAGTATTTT

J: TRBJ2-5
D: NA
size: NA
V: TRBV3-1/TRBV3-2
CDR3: CASSQVIGGPKEETQYF
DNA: TGTGCCAGCAGCCAAGTAATTGGAGGGCCGAAGGAAGAGACCCAGTACTTC

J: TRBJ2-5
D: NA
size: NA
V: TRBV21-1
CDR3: CASSKQETQYF
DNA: TGTGCCAGCAGCAAACAAGAGACCCAGTACTTC

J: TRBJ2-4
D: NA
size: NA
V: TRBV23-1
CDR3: CASSPPPGQIKNIQYF
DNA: TGCGCCAGCAGTCCCCCCCCCGGGCAGATCAAAAACATTCAGTACTTC

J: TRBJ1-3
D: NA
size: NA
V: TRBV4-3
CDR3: CASRPSIGGTGNTIYF
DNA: TGCGCCAGCAGACCCTCCATCGGGGGGACTGGAAACACCATATATTTT

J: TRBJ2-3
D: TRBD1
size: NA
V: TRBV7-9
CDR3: CASSLTDRIDTQYF
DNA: TGTGCCAGCAGCTTAACGGACAGGATAGATACGCAGTATTTT

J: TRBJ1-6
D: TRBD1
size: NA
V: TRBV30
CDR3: CAWRGQDNSPLHF
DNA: TGTGCCTGGAGGGGACAGGATAATTCACCCCTCCACTTT

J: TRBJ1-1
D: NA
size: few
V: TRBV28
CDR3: CASSLLGERGEAFF
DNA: TGTGCCAGCAGTTTATTAGGGGAGAGGGGTGAAGCTTTCTTT

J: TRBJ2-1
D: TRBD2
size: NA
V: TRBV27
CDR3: CASAIGTSGRALYNEQFF
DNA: TGTGCCAGCGCCATAGGGACTAGCGGGAGGGCCCTATACAATGAGCAGTTCTTC

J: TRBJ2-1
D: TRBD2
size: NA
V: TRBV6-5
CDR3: CASSYSRRGDYNEQFF
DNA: TGTGCCAGCAGTTACTCTCGACGGGGGGATTACAATGAGCAGTTCTTC

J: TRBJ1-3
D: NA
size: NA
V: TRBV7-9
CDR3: CASSAGQGNTIYF
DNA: TGTGCCAGCAGCGCCGGACAGGGAAACACCATATATTTT

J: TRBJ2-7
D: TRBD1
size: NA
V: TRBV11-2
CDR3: CASSPLTGSYEQYF
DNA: TGTGCCAGCAGCCCTCTGACAGGGTCCTACGAGCAGTACTTC

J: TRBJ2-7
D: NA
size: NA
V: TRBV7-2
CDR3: CASSLVSGGSYEQYF
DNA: TGTGCCAGCAGCTTAGTTAGCGGTGGCTCCTACGAGCAGTACTTC

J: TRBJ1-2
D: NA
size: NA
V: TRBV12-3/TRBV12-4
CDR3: CASSPPMHGYTF
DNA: TGTGCCAGCAGCCCCCCCATGCATGGCTACACCTTC

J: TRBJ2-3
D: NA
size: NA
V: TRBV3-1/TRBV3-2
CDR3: CASSQDWTALTRGSDTQYF
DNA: TGTGCCAGCAGCCAAGATTGGACAGCCTTGACTAGAGGCTCAGATACGCAGTATTTT

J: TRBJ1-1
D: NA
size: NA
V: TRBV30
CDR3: CAWSGRAAEAFF
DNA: TGTGCCTGGAGTGGACGGGCGGCTGAAGCTTTCTTT

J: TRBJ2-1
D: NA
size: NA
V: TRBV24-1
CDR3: CATSDSGHNEQFF
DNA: TGTGCCACCAGTGATAGTGGGCACAATGAGCAGTTCTTC

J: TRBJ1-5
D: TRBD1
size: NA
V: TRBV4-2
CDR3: CASSQVDRGDQPQHF
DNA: TGTGCCAGCAGCCAGGTTGACAGGGGCGATCAGCCCCAGCATTTT

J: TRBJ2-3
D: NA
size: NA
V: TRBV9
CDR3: CASSPLRAADTQYF
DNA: TGTGCCAGCAGCCCCCTTCGGGCCGCAGATACGCAGTATTTT

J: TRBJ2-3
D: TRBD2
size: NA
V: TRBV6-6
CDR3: CASSSSTSGSGLSTDTQYF
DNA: TGTGCCAGCAGCTCCTCGACTAGCGGGAGTGGTCTTAGCACAGATACGCAGTATTTT

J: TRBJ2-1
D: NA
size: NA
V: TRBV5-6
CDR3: CASSLVRVAGNEQFF
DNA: TGTGCCAGCAGCTTGGTGAGGGTAGCCGGCAATGAGCAGTTCTTC

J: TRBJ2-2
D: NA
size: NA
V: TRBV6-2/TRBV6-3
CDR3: CASSYGNRDTGELFF
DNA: TGTGCCAGCAGTTACGGAAACCGGGACACCGGGGAGCTGTTTTTT

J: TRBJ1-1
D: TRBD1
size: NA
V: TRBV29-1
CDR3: CSVEGNRGNTEAFF
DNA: TGCAGCGTTGAAGGAAACAGGGGAAACACTGAAGCTTTCTTT

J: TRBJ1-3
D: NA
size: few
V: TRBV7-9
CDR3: CASSLGGNTIYF
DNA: TGTGCCAGCAGCTTGGGGGGGAACACCATATATTTT